Presented here are 13 T cell receptor beta chains from one specimen sequenced in a study of blood T cells in healthy people across ages (dated by TCRdb to the mid-2010s). Library generation was performed with 5' RACE. TCRdb records Illumina HiSeq 2500 as the sequencer. A second PCR of about 6 to 11 cycles was performed with a sample-barcoded 5' primer and a J-beta primer mix. TCRdb reran the public reads through fastp at Q25 and MiXCR, keeping productive beta chains. Every distinct CDR3 protein forms one entry, paired with its most common genes and DNA. For this sample there are around 520,000 distinct CDR3 sequences; 27% appear just once. The ten largest account for 3.6% of the sample. This same sample was also taken into another study, of T cells of mothers and their children.

Sequenced input: blood. These receptors came from a boy between 2 and 10 years old in good health.

The J gene is TRBJ1-1, the V gene TRBV6-5; D remains ambiguous. The CDR3 contains 15 residues. V shed 4 bases and J shed 3 bases, with 15 bases lying between them. Germline CDR1 is MNHEY and CDR2 is SVGAGI. This chain's CDR3 is CASSSHGREYTEAFF. The DNA of the CDR3 is TGTGCCAGCAGTTCCCACGGCAGAGAGTACACTGAAGCTTTCTTT.

The rearrangement joins TRBV4-3 to TRBJ1-1, with D unresolved. V was shortened by 0 bases and J by 3 bases, with 11 bases between the two germline ends. Germline loops: CDR1 LGHNA, CDR2 YSLEER. This CDR3 is 15 amino acids long. DNA for the CDR3: TGCGCCAGCAGCCAAGAAGTAAAAAGGGACACTGAAGCTTTCTTT. Translating it yields CASSQEVKRDTEAFF.

This clonotype was found many times. The chain has TRBV5-1 and TRBJ2-1; the D gene is possibly TRBD2 (6 bases). The CDR3 is 14 amino acids. The ends were cut back, 2 bases at V and 6 bases at J, with 12 bases in the middle. Germline-derived CDR1 and CDR2 are SGHRS and YFSETQ. CDR3 region: CASSFGGDPNEQFF. The DNA of the CDR3 is TGCGCCAGCAGCTTCGGGGGAGACCCCAATGAGCAGTTCTTC. The full variable domain, in which reference TRBV5-1 and TRBJ2-1 provide the parts outside the CDR3, is KAGVTQTPRYLIKTRGQQVTLSCSPISGHRSVSWYQQTPGQGLQFLFEYFSETQRNKGNFPGRFSGRQFSNSRSEMNVSTLELGDSALYLCASSFGGDPNEQFFGPGTRLTVL.

Remarks on this clonotype: Its ends do not fully match the called genes, so a read error is possible. This rearrangement joins TRBV15 to TRBJ2-7; 8 bases are a match to TRBD1. The CDR3 has 15 amino acids. CDR1 LNHNV and CDR2 YYDKDF come from the germline V gene (reference sequence). Written as DNA, the CDR3 is TGTGCCACCGGCAGAGCGGACAGGGTTTTTAGCGAGCAGTACTTC. Translation gives CATGRADRVFSEQYF.

This clonotype was seen a handful of times. This chain links TRBV30 with TRBJ1-1; D call uncertain. The V end was cut by 2 bases, the J end by 1 base, with 5 bases between. The germline gives CDR1 GTSNPN, CDR2 SVGIG (reference sequence). The CDR3 consists of 12 residues. The CDR3 DNA reads TGTGCCTGGAGTAAGGAGAACACTGAAGCTTTCTTT. This gives the protein CAWSKENTEAFF.

The chain recombines TRBV11-2 with TRBJ1-6; D gene ambiguous. Germline values: CDR1 SGHAT, CDR2 FQNNGV. Trimming pared 4 bases from V and 8 bases from J, leaving 12 bases between. The length of the CDR3 is 14 residues. DNA for the CDR3: TGTGCCAGCAGCTCCCGGGAGGGCTATTCACCCCTCCACTTT. It codes for CASSSREGYSPLHF.

V and J are TRBV19 and TRBJ2-7; D gene unclear. The CDR3 has 13 residues. The V gene lost 5 bases and the J gene lost 9 bases, with 17 bases spanning the gap. Germline-derived CDR1 and CDR2 are LNHDA and SQIVND (reference sequence). The CDR3 nucleotides are TGTGCCAGTAGTTCAGACCTTCACAAGGCGCAGTACTTC. This sequence encodes CASSSDLHKAQYF.

This clonotype was seen more than once but under ten times. The chain has TRBV7-8 and TRBJ2-7; TRBD2 matches at 8 bases. Germline V gives CDR1 SGHVS, CDR2 FQNEAQ. With V trimmed by 5 bases and J by 5 bases, 8 bases remained unmatched. The CDR3 spans 14 residues. CDR3 in DNA: TGTGCCAGCAGCCTCCGGGGGGGAGGCGACGAGCAGTACTTC. It specifies CASSLRGGGDEQYF.

The chain recombines TRBV12-3 or TRBV12-4 with TRBJ2-5, with D unresolved. The DNA end lines up better with TRBJ2-1; the J call may be wrong. This CDR3 region has 13 residues. DNA of the CDR3: TGTGCCAGCAGTTTTGTGGTTAACCGTCAGCAGTTCTTC. This codes for CASSFVVNRQQFF.

The rearrangement links TRBV2 to TRBJ1-3; TRBD1 agrees at 8 bases. The CDR3 has 15 residues. Unmatched junction bases numbered 0, after V lost 1 base and J lost 1 base. Germline loops: CDR1 SNHLY, CDR2 FYNNEI. The CDR3 bases are TGTGCCAGCAGTGAAGACAGGGGGTCTGGAAACACCATATATTTT. Translated: CASSEDRGSGNTIYF.

The rearrangement joins TRBV2 to TRBJ1-4; D uncertain. V was trimmed by 7 bases and J by 10 bases, leaving 16 bases between them. The germline gives CDR1 SNHLY, CDR2 FYNNEI. This CDR3 spans 13 amino acids. The CDR3 protein is CASTQEGLGKLFF. For the CDR3, the DNA is TGTGCCAGCACCCAAGAGGGCCTGGGAAAACTGTTTTTT. Based on the CDR3 plus reference TRBV2 and TRBJ1-4, the full variable domain is EPEVTQTPSHQVTQMGQEVILRCVPISNHLYFYWYRQILGQKVEFLVSFYNNEISEKSEIFDDQFSVERPDGSNFTLKIRSTKLEDSAMYFCASTQEGLGKLFFGSGTQLSVL.

The chain carries TRBV6-6 and TRBJ1-2; 7 positions agree with TRBD1. This CDR3 is built from 13 residues. V was clipped by 6 bases and J by 9 bases; unmatched bases: 10. Germline V gives CDR1 MNHNY, CDR2 SVGAGI (reference sequence). The CDR3 region is CASSHEGAASYTF. As DNA, the CDR3 is TGTGCCAGCAGCCACGAGGGGGCGGCGAGCTACACCTTC.

The CDR3 DNA is TGTGCCAGCAGCTCGGGACAGGAAGGGGACATTCAGTACTTC. This codes for CASSSGQEGDIQYF. The chain employs TRBV7-2 and TRBJ2-4, with 8 bases that match TRBD1. Germline V CDR1 and CDR2: SGHTA, FQGNSA. The CDR3 is 14 residues long. Unmatched junction bases numbered 7, after V lost 4 bases and J lost 8 bases.